The 13 T cell receptor beta chains below were found in one sample sequenced in a study of cytomegalovirus exposure and HLA in healthy donors. With 60 Vbeta and 13 Jbeta primers, the PCR was carried out. Generated by immunoSEQ multiplex PCR, the TCRdb table keeps only in-frame clones and is missing some. This sample carries roughly 110,000 clones, 70% to 75% of them seen once, and the ten largest clones take roughly 2.8%. The sequencing input was PBMCs. These receptors came from a female donor in good health and CMV-seronegative.

The chain carries TRBV11-3 and TRBJ1-3; D not resolved. Trimming removed 5 bases at V and 8 bases at J, with 7 bases between. The CDR3 spans 11 residues. Germline V CDR1 and CDR2: SGHNT, YENEEA. The CDR3 reads CASSHADTIYF. The CDR3 DNA sequence: TGTGCCAGCAGCCACGCGGACACCATATATTTT.

The chain is built from TRBV18 and TRBJ1-2; tentative D call: TRBD1 (6 bases). V was pared by 8 bases and J by 8 bases, with 18 bases between. Germline CDR1 and CDR2: KGHSH and LQKENI. CDR3 size: 13 residues. CDR3 DNA: TGTGCCAGCACGGCACAGGGTGCCGACGGCTACACCTTC. It yields the protein CASTAQGADGYTF.

This clone turned up a few times. This chain connects TRBV2 to TRBJ2-2; the match to TRBD2 covers 11 bases. V lost 6 bases and J lost 5; bases outside the gene matches: 2. CDR1 and CDR2 from the germline V gene are SNHLY and FYNNEI. The CDR3 sequence is 14 residues long. CDR3 loop: CASRWTSGTGELFF. CDR3 nucleotide sequence: TGTGCCAGCAGATGGACTAGCGGGACCGGGGAGCTGTTTTTT. The entire variable domain, with the rest obtained from reference TRBV2 and TRBJ2-2, is as follows: EPEVTQTPSHQVTQMGQEVILRCVPISNHLYFYWYRQILGQKVEFLVSFYNNEISEKSEIFDDQFSVERPDGSNFTLKIRSTKLEDSAMYFCASRWTSGTGELFFGEGSRLTVL.

This clone appeared a single time. V gene TRBV14 combines with J gene TRBJ2-7; TRBD1 matches 7 bases. After removal of 1 base from V and 3 bases from J, the junction contained 18 bases not matched to a gene. There are 19 residues in the CDR3. Germline values: CDR1 SGHDN, CDR2 FVKESK. The CDR3 region is CASSQVEGGWGAEGYEQYF. The CDR3 DNA sequence: TGTGCCAGCAGCCAAGTGGAAGGGGGCTGGGGCGCAGAGGGCTACGAGCAGTACTTC.

The V and J genes are TRBV10-1 and TRBJ2-7; D is undetermined. Germline values: CDR1 WNHNN, CDR2 SYGVQD (reference sequence). Trimming took off 2 bases at V and 1 base at J, with 6 bases between the two ends. The CDR3 covers 13 residues. The CDR3 sequence is CASSEENSYEQYF. The CDR3 bases are TGCGCCAGCAGTGAGGAGAATTCCTACGAGCAGTACTTC.

The sample holds a few counts of this clone. This chain uses TRBV7-2 with TRBJ1-1; 8 bases agree with TRBD1. The CDR3 totals 13 residues. The germline V gene encodes CDR1 SGHTA and CDR2 FQGNSA. The V segment lost 6 bases and the J segment 10 bases; nucleotides outside the gene matches: 10. CDR3 nucleotides: TGTGCCAGCAGACCAGGACAGGGCTTCGGAGCTTTCTTT. This sequence encodes CASRPGQGFGAFF.

The V gene is TRBV25-1, the J gene TRBJ1-3; no firm D call. Trimming cost V 6 bases and J 0 bases, with 6 bases left between them. The CDR3 has 13 residues. The V gene's germline CDR1 is MGHDK and CDR2 SYGVNS. The CDR3 protein is CASSRGSGNTIYF. The CDR3 DNA is TGTGCCAGCAGCCGGGGCTCTGGAAACACCATATATTTT.

This chain connects TRBV27 to TRBJ1-2, with TRBD1 matching 7 bases. The CDR3 has 12 amino acids. V lost 6 bases to trimming and J lost 7 bases; unmatched junction nucleotides: 5. In germline, CDR1 is MNHEY, CDR2 SMNVEV (reference sequence). CDR3 sequence reads: CASRAGGSGYTF. The DNA for the CDR3 is TGTGCCAGCAGGGCAGGGGGAAGTGGCTACACCTTC.

The V gene is TRBV5-4, the J gene TRBJ2-1, with 14 bases matching TRBD2. V lost 4 bases to trimming and J lost 14 bases; unmatched junction nucleotides: 8. Germline V CDR1 and CDR2: SGHNT, YYREEE (reference sequence). CDR3 length equals 14 residues. The CDR3 reads CASSPGGLAGEKFF. The CDR3, as DNA: TGTGCCAGCAGCCCTGGGGGACTAGCGGGAGAAAAGTTCTTC.

V and J are TRBV2 and TRBJ2-7; 11 nucleotides match TRBD2. Per the germline V gene, CDR1 is SNHLY and CDR2 is FYNNEI. Trimming at V came to 4 bases and at J to 3 bases, leaving 8 bases not matched to a gene. There are 16 residues in the CDR3. The CDR3 DNA is TGTGCCAGCAGTGGGGATAGCGGGAGGGCCCTCTACGAGCAGTACTTC. Translating it yields CASSGDSGRALYEQYF.

This clone was detected a few times. This chain uses TRBV7-9 with TRBJ1-1, with unresolved D. The CDR3 runs 12 residues. V lost 8 bases and J lost 4, with 11 bases in between. CDR1 and CDR2 from the germline V gene are SEHNR and FQNEAQ (reference sequence). CDR3 sequence reads: CASGLKPTEAFF. CDR3 coding DNA: TGTGCCAGCGGTCTGAAGCCCACTGAAGCTTTCTTT.

This clone was seen just once. The V call is TRBV2, the J call TRBJ1-2; D may be TRBD1 (5 bases). Trimming took off 10 bases at V and 4 bases at J, with 10 bases between the two ends. This CDR3 comprises 11 residues. CDR1 is SNHLY and CDR2 is FYNNEI in the germline V gene. The CDR3 reads CATRTSYGYTF. The CDR3 DNA reads TGTGCCACCCGGACATCCTATGGCTACACCTTC.

The chain employs TRBV9 and TRBJ2-1; 7 nucleotides agree with TRBD2. From germline, CDR1 is SGDLS and CDR2 YYNGEE. This CDR3 spans 18 amino acids. V shed 0 bases, J shed 5 bases, and the junction held 14 bases outside the gene matches. CDR3 nucleotide sequence: TGTGCCAGCAGCGTAGCTTGGGGCGGCGGGAGAGGGGACAATGAGCAGTTCTTC. This gives the protein CASSVAWGGGRGDNEQFF. The entire variable domain, with the rest obtained from reference TRBV9 and TRBJ2-1, is as follows: DSGVTQTPKHLITATGQRVTLRCSPRSGDLSVYWYQQSLDQGLQFLIQYYNGEERAKGNILERFSAQQFPDLHSELNLSSLELGDSALYFCASSVAWGGGRGDNEQFFGPGTRLTVL.